The 27 T cell receptor beta chains presented below share a single source sample, sequenced in a study of patients and donors after allogeneic stem cell transplantation. Using its own MiXCR run on the RT-PCR reads, TCRdb lists one record per CDR3 protein. The sample yields about a million distinct CDR3 sequences, roughly 18% seen once. Sample: blood, either unsorted or a sorted T cell fraction (not recorded which). The receptor set was obtained from a human donor who was either an allogeneic HSCT recipient or a stem cell or donor lymphocyte infusion donor (not recorded which). It is not recorded whose cells these are; they may come from a transplant donor.

This clonotype was observed a few times. The chain is built from TRBV6-1 and TRBJ1-3; D remains ambiguous. Trimming shortened V by 10 bases and J by 1 base, and 11 bases separated the two germline ends. The CDR3 loop spans 13 amino acids. The germline CDR1 and CDR2 sequences are MNHNS and SASEGT. DNA of the CDR3: TGTGCCACCGGACTCCCATCTGGAAACACCATATATTTT. This codes for CATGLPSGNTIYF.

This clonotype was picked up many times. The chain recombines TRBV12-3 or TRBV12-4 with TRBJ1-1, with D unresolved. Trimming left V 6 bases short and J 6 bases short, with 11 bases between. The CDR3 has 12 residues. The CDR3 loop is CASRKYTAEAFF. The DNA for the CDR3 is TGTGCCAGCAGGAAGTACACGGCTGAAGCTTTCTTT.

A few counts support this clonotype. This chain joins TRBV5-6 and TRBJ2-6, with D unresolved. V was shortened by 0 bases and J by 8 bases, with 6 bases between the two germline ends. This CDR3 comprises 13 residues. Germline values: CDR1 SGHDT, CDR2 YYEEEE. Written as DNA, the CDR3 is TGTGCCAGCAGCTTGGGCCGGTCCAACGTCCTGACTTTC. It specifies CASSLGRSNVLTF. Filled out from reference TRBV5-6 and TRBJ2-6, the complete variable domain reads DAGVTQSPTHLIKTRGQQVTLRCSPKSGHDTVSWYQQALGQGPQFIFQYYEEEERQRGNFPDRFSGHQFPNYSSELNVNALLLGDSALYLCASSLGRSNVLTFGAGSRLTVL.

This clonotype was observed a handful of times. The V gene is TRBV7-8, the J gene TRBJ1-2, with D tentatively TRBD1 (6 bases). The germline gives CDR1 SGHVS, CDR2 FQNEAQ. This CDR3 is built from 16 residues. With 4 bases removed from V and 6 bases from J, the gap between germline ends came to 21 bases. CDR3 bases: TGTGCCAGCAGCTGGGGGGGGGCAGGGACGACTAATGGCTACACCTTC. It is translated as CASSWGGAGTTNGYTF.

This chain joins TRBV7-2 and TRBJ1-1; 8 bases align to TRBD1. Per the germline V gene, CDR1 is SGHTA and CDR2 is FQGNSA. V was pared by 4 bases and J by 1 base, with 8 bases of the junction left unmatched. This CDR3 is 16 amino acids long. CDR3 DNA: TGTGCCAGCAGCTCATGGATGGGACAGGAGAACACTGAAGCTTTCTTT. It encodes CASSSWMGQENTEAFF.

The V gene is TRBV2, the J gene TRBJ2-3; 9 positions match TRBD1. Looked up from germline, CDR1 is SNHLY and CDR2 is FYNNEI. J lost 4 bases, V lost 6 bases, and 8 bases had no gene match. The CDR3 has 15 amino acids. CDR3 nucleotides: TGTGCCAGCAGCATTCCGGGACAGGGACCAGATACGCAGTATTTT. Encoded protein: CASSIPGQGPDTQYF.

This clonotype was seen only once. The chain couples TRBV30 to TRBJ1-4, with 10 bases lining up with TRBD1. The CDR3 spans 14 residues. Germline loops: CDR1 GTSNPN, CDR2 SVGIG (reference sequence). Trimming removed 2 bases from V and 7 bases from J; junction bases left unmatched: 4. CDR3 nucleotide sequence: TGTGCCTGGAGTAGGGACAGGGGTAGTGAAAAACTGTTTTTT. Its protein product is CAWSRDRGSEKLFF.

Only a few counts were recorded for this clonotype. This chain connects TRBV7-9 to TRBJ1-2, with TRBD1 identical over 7 bases. The ends lost 3 bases at V and 0 bases at J; junction bases unmatched: 7. This CDR3 spans 16 amino acids. Per the germline V gene, CDR1 is SEHNR and CDR2 is FQNEAQ (reference sequence). CDR3 coding DNA: TGTGCCAGCAGCTTGCAGGGGGGGAGAGCTAACTATGGCTACACCTTC. Translating gives CASSLQGGRANYGYTF.

This rearrangement joins TRBV12-3 or TRBV12-4 to TRBJ2-3; 8 nucleotides align to TRBD2. This CDR3 region has 18 residues. V trimming: 6 bases; J trimming: 2 bases; junction bases outside the gene matches: 16. The CDR3 protein is CASSIRGGGGISTDTQYF. The CDR3 nucleotides are TGTGCCAGCAGCATTCGGGGAGGCGGGGGGATTTCCACAGATACGCAGTATTTT.

The CDR3 bases are TGCAGTGCTAGAGCCCTTGACAGGGATCATGAAAAACTGTTTTTT. Its translation: CSARALDRDHEKLFF. V gene TRBV20-1 combines with J gene TRBJ1-4; 7 bases agree with TRBD1. The CDR3 runs to 15 residues. CDR1 is DFQATT, CDR2 SNEGSKA, per germline (reference sequence). With V trimmed by 1 base and J by 6 bases, 8 bases remained unmatched.

The chain joins TRBV2 to TRBJ2-7, with D possibly matching TRBD1 (5 bases). The V and J ends lost 6 bases and 7 bases respectively, with 16 bases between them. CDR1 SNHLY and CDR2 FYNNEI come from the germline V gene. CDR3 length: 13 amino acids. DNA of the CDR3: TGTGCCAGCAGAGAGGACACTCGTAGGGAGCAGTACTTC. Translating it yields CASREDTRREQYF.

The chain employs TRBV27 and TRBJ2-7; 12 positions agree with TRBD2. The CDR3 contains 15 residues. After removal of 6 bases from V and 4 bases from J, the junction contained 7 bases not matched to a gene. Germline values: CDR1 MNHEY, CDR2 SMNVEV (reference sequence). The CDR3 protein is CASRPRLAGVYEQYF. CDR3 bases: TGTGCCAGCAGGCCTAGACTAGCGGGAGTTTACGAGCAGTACTTC.

This clonotype appeared many times. This chain connects TRBV5-1 to TRBJ2-1; D is unresolved. Trimming stripped 3 bases from V and 5 bases from J, with 9 bases between. Germline V CDR1 and CDR2: SGHRS, YFSETQ. This CDR3 region has 13 residues. The CDR3 DNA reads TGCGCCAGCAGCTCCGGAGATAACAATGAGCAGTTCTTC. Its protein is CASSSGDNNEQFF.

The V and J genes are TRBV7-9 and TRBJ1-2; no firm D call. The CDR3 has 15 amino acids. Trimming took 5 bases from V and 0 from J, leaving 13 bases between them. Germline CDR1 reads SEHNR; CDR2 reads FQNEAQ (reference sequence). CDR3 protein: CASSPLLIANYGYTF. In DNA form, the CDR3 reads TGTGCCAGCAGCCCACTTCTCATAGCTAACTATGGCTACACCTTC.

This rearrangement joins TRBV7-9 to TRBJ1-1; D remains unclear. The CDR3 runs to 12 residues. V lost 7 bases and J 2 bases, leaving 8 bases between the germline ends. CDR1 and CDR2 from the germline V gene are SEHNR and FQNEAQ (reference sequence). CDR3 in DNA: TGTGCCAGCACGGACCGCAACACTGAAGCTTTCTTT. Translating gives CASTDRNTEAFF. Full variable domain (rest looked up from reference TRBV7-9 and TRBJ1-1): DTGVSQNPRHKITKRGQNVTFRCDPISEHNRLYWYRQTLGQGPEFLTYFQNEAQLEKSRLLSDRFSAERPKGSFSTLEIQRTEQGDSAMYLCASTDRNTEAFFGQGTRLTVV.

This clonotype showed up just a few times. The V call is TRBV19, the J call TRBJ2-7; 9 nucleotides line up with TRBD1. Germline-derived CDR1 and CDR2 are LNHDA and SQIVND (reference sequence). This CDR3 has 15 residues. Germline trimming cut 5 bases from V and 3 bases from J; bases unmatched to any gene: 8. The CDR3: CASSAPGQGFYEQYF. The CDR3 nucleotides read TGTGCCAGTAGTGCACCGGGACAGGGCTTCTACGAGCAGTACTTC. Full variable domain (rest looked up from reference TRBV19 and TRBJ2-7): DGGITQSPKYLFRKEGQNVTLSCEQNLNHDAMYWYRQDPGQGLRLIYYSQIVNDFQKGDIAEGYSVSREKKESFPLTVTSAQKNPTAFYLCASSAPGQGFYEQYFGPGTRLTVT.

This clonotype was seen a handful of times. J is TRBJ2-7 and V is TRBV11-3; D is possibly TRBD2 (5 bases). Deletions cut 5 bases from V and 1 base from J, with 12 bases between. From germline, CDR1 is SGHNT and CDR2 YENEEA. This CDR3 has 14 amino acids. DNA of the CDR3: TGTGCCAGCAGCAAACCGGGGTTATCCTACGAGCAGTACTTC. Protein product: CASSKPGLSYEQYF.

This rearrangement joins TRBV4-2 to TRBJ2-7; 13 nucleotides match TRBD2. Germline trimming cut 0 bases from V and 11 bases from J; bases unmatched to any gene: 4. The germline gives CDR1 LGHNA, CDR2 YNFKEQ. The CDR3 extends over 14 amino acids. The CDR3 loop is CASSQDGGLAGKYF. In DNA, the CDR3 is TGTGCCAGCAGCCAAGACGGGGGACTAGCGGGAAAGTACTTC.

This clonotype was observed a few times. CDR3 coding DNA: TGTGCCAGCAGCTACCTCGGACAGTCCTCCTACGAGCAGTACTTC. Translation: CASSYLGQSSYEQYF. This chain uses TRBV6-9 with TRBJ2-7; weak D call: TRBD1 (6 bases). CDR1 and CDR2 from the germline V gene are MNHGY and SVAAGI. The CDR3 runs to 15 residues. Trimming removed 6 bases at V and 0 bases at J, with 15 bases between.

In its sample, this clonotype was seen many times. V is TRBV12-3 or TRBV12-4 and J is TRBJ1-5; D is ambiguous. Trimming stripped 5 bases from V and 1 base from J, with 21 bases between. The length of the CDR3 is 18 residues. The CDR3 reads CASSPGGHGLRSNQPQHF. CDR3 in DNA: TGTGCCAGCAGTCCAGGCGGTCACGGGCTAAGGAGCAATCAGCCCCAGCATTTT.

This clonotype was recorded a few times. The chain has TRBV30 and TRBJ2-3; 8 bases fit TRBD2. From germline, CDR1 is GTSNPN and CDR2 SVGIG (reference sequence). Germline trimming cut 6 bases from V and 0 bases from J; bases unmatched to any gene: 5. The CDR3 consists of 14 residues. CDR3 sequence reads: CACEPGGSTDTQYF. CDR3 nucleotides: TGTGCCTGTGAGCCGGGGGGGAGCACAGATACGCAGTATTTT.

This clonotype was counted between two and nine times. The V gene is TRBV20-1, the J gene TRBJ1-3, with D unclear. CDR1 and CDR2 (germline): DFQATT, SNEGSKA (reference sequence). The V end was cut by 3 bases, the J end by 0 bases, with 9 bases between. The CDR3 is made up of 14 amino acids. The CDR3 loop is CSASLGSSGNTIYF. The CDR3 DNA sequence: TGCAGTGCTAGTTTGGGAAGCTCTGGAAACACCATATATTTT.

In this sample, this clonotype turned up a few times. The J gene is TRBJ1-1, the V gene TRBV12-3 or TRBV12-4; maybe TRBD1 (5 bases). The CDR3 runs to 14 residues. The V end was cut by 5 bases, the J end by 3 bases, with 13 bases between. The CDR3 loop reads CASSLSRDDTEAFF. In DNA form, the CDR3 reads TGTGCCAGCAGTCTCTCAAGGGACGACACTGAAGCTTTCTTT.

This clonotype has more than one count but fewer than ten. J is TRBJ1-3 and V is TRBV7-9; the D is unclear. The CDR3 runs to 17 residues. The V end was cut by 5 bases, the J end by 0 bases, with 17 bases between. CDR1 is SEHNR, CDR2 FQNEAQ, per germline (reference sequence). As DNA, the CDR3 is TGTGCCAGCAGCCGACAAGGCGGCCGCACCTCTGGAAACACCATATATTTT. Its translation: CASSRQGGRTSGNTIYF.

The rearrangement links TRBV3-1 to TRBJ2-2; 9 nucleotides match TRBD1. The CDR3 extends over 16 amino acids. Trimming removed 3 bases from V and 6 bases from J; junction bases left unmatched: 8. Germline V CDR1 and CDR2: LGHDT, YNNKEL (reference sequence). CDR3 DNA: TGTGCCAGCAGCCATCCGGGACAGGGCACCCCCGGGGAGCTGTTTTTT. Its protein is CASSHPGQGTPGELFF. The variable domain in full, completed from reference TRBV3-1 and TRBJ2-2, reads DTAVSQTPKYLVTQMGNDKSIKCEQNLGHDTMYWYKQDSKKFLKIMFSYNNKELIINETVPNRFSPKSPDKAHLNLHINSLELGDSAVYFCASSHPGQGTPGELFFGEGSRLTVL.

This rearrangement joins TRBV24-1 to TRBJ1-1; TRBD1 agrees at 9 bases. V dropped 5 bases and J dropped 4; count of bases not matched to a gene: 7. This CDR3 is 15 amino acids long. The V gene's germline CDR1 is KGHDR and CDR2 SFDVKD. The CDR3 sequence is CATSASGQGRTEAFF. In DNA, the CDR3 is TGTGCCACCAGTGCCTCGGGACAGGGCCGCACTGAAGCTTTCTTT.

This clonotype was detected only a few times. The chain is built from TRBV7-9 and TRBJ2-7, with D perhaps assigned TRBD1 or TRBD2 (7 bases each). There are 15 residues in the CDR3. V gave up 4 bases and J gave up 3 bases, with 16 bases separating them. The germline gives CDR1 SEHNR, CDR2 FQNEAQ (reference sequence). The chain's CDR3 is CASSSRQGLIYEQYF. Written as DNA, the CDR3 is TGTGCCAGCAGCTCCCGACAGGGACTAATCTACGAGCAGTACTTC.